One sample yielded the 17 T cell receptor beta chains listed below, sequenced in a study of blood T cell repertoires in COVID-19. Generated by immunoSEQ multiplex PCR, the TCRdb table keeps only in-frame clones and is missing some. In the table there are roughly 290,000 clones, 89% of which are singletons. Sequenced input: PBMCs or T cells enriched from blood (not recorded which). The receptor source for this set is a woman aged 40 to 55 who had recovered from COVID-19.

V is TRBV7-2 and J is TRBJ1-2; perhaps TRBD1 as D (5 bases). V was shortened by 3 bases and J by 8 bases, with 13 bases between the two germline ends. The CDR3 has 13 amino acids. Looked up from germline, CDR1 is SGHTA and CDR2 is FQGNSA. The CDR3 coding sequence is TGTGCCAGCAGCTTGGAGGGGTGGAGGGGCTACACCTTC. It specifies CASSLEGWRGYTF.

The chain has TRBV30 and TRBJ1-3; D perhaps matches TRBD1 (5 bases). The CDR3 is 16 residues long. The ends were cut back, 3 bases at V and 0 bases at J, with 15 bases in the middle. Per germline, CDR1 GTSNPN and CDR2 SVGIG (reference sequence). The CDR3 loop is CAWRTGRGSSGNTIYF. The CDR3 coding sequence is TGTGCCTGGAGGACGGGTAGGGGCTCCTCTGGAAACACCATATATTTT. Complete variable domain (other parts from reference TRBV30 and TRBJ1-3): SQTIHQWPATLVQPVGSPLSLECTVEGTSNPNLYWYRQAAGRGLQLLFYSVGIGQISSEVPQNLSASRPQDRQFILSSKKLLLSDSGFYLCAWRTGRGSSGNTIYFGEGSWLTVV.

The chain carries TRBV4-2 and TRBJ2-7, with D perhaps matching TRBD1 (5 bases). The V end lost 0 bases, the J end lost 3 bases, and 12 bases lay between the germline ends. The CDR3 has 15 amino acids. CDR1 LGHNA and CDR2 YNFKEQ come from the germline V gene. The CDR3 here is CASSQDLGRNYEQYF. In nucleotides, the CDR3 is TGTGCCAGCAGCCAAGACCTGGGGCGGAACTACGAGCAGTACTTC.

The chain has TRBV4-1 and TRBJ2-1; 11 positions match TRBD2. CDR1 and CDR2 from the germline V gene are MGHRA and YSYEKL. Germline trimming cut 1 base from V and 5 bases from J; bases unmatched to any gene: 4. The length of the CDR3 is 16 residues. The CDR3 protein is CASSQVGLAADNEQFF. In DNA form, the CDR3 reads TGCGCCAGCAGCCAAGTGGGACTAGCGGCTGACAATGAGCAGTTCTTC.

About this clone: Within the sample, other DNA sequences also encode this same CDR3. The chain couples TRBV18 to TRBJ1-5; no clear D. Deletions cut 2 bases from V and 3 bases from J, with 5 bases between. The CDR3 covers 13 residues. The germline CDR1 and CDR2 sequences are KGHSH and LQKENI. This CDR3 reads CASSPADNQPQHF. DNA of the CDR3: TGTGCCAGCTCACCAGCAGACAATCAGCCCCAGCATTTT.

This clone appeared a single time. This rearrangement joins TRBV5-6 to TRBJ2-5; D is unresolved. The CDR3 has 15 residues. The ends were cut back, 1 base at V and 1 base at J, with 11 bases in the middle. Looked up from germline, CDR1 is SGHDT and CDR2 is YYEEEE. This CDR3 reads CASSLRSGSQETQYF. CDR3 DNA sequence: TGTGCCAGCAGCTTGAGGAGTGGTTCCCAAGAGACCCAGTACTTC. The full variable domain, its missing parts supplied by reference TRBV5-6 and TRBJ2-5, is DAGVTQSPTHLIKTRGQQVTLRCSPKSGHDTVSWYQQALGQGPQFIFQYYEEEERQRGNFPDRFSGHQFPNYSSELNVNALLLGDSALYLCASSLRSGSQETQYFGPGTRLLVL.

This rearrangement joins TRBV10-3 to TRBJ2-7; D gene ambiguous. Trimming took off 2 bases at V and 0 bases at J, with 11 bases between the two ends. Germline CDR1 ENHRY, CDR2 SYGVKD. This CDR3 comprises 15 residues. The CDR3 coding sequence is TGTGCCATCAGTGAGGGCTTAGCCACCTCCTACGAGCAGTACTTC. Its translation: CAISEGLATSYEQYF.

This rearrangement joins TRBV29-1 to TRBJ1-6, with 8 positions matching TRBD1. V lost 5 bases to trimming and J lost 5 bases; unmatched junction nucleotides: 5. This CDR3 spans 14 amino acids. Per the germline V gene, CDR1 is SQVTM and CDR2 is ANQGSEA. The CDR3 protein is CSVSETGDNSPLHF. The CDR3 DNA reads as TGCAGCGTTTCCGAGACAGGGGATAATTCACCCCTCCACTTT.

The chain employs TRBV29-1 and TRBJ1-4; 7 bases line up with TRBD1. The CDR3 is made up of 13 amino acids. Germline V gene lookup returns CDR1 SQVTM and CDR2 ANQGSEA. Losses at the gene ends were 3 bases for V and 7 bases for J; bases not matched to a gene: 5. CDR3: CSVEGPGGEKLFF. CDR3 coding DNA: TGCAGCGTTGAGGGGCCAGGGGGTGAAAAACTGTTTTTT.

Note on this clone: One end of the junction does not line up with germline, which may come from a read error. This rearrangement joins TRBV7-7 to TRBJ2-5; 11 nucleotides match TRBD2. The CDR3 has 16 residues. Per the germline V gene, CDR1 is SSHAT and CDR2 is FNYEAQ (reference sequence). In DNA form, the CDR3 reads TGTGCTAGCAGCTTTACTAGCGGGAGTCCGTCAGAGACCCAGTACTTC. Its translation is CASSFTSGSPSETQYF.

The V and J genes are TRBV7-3 and TRBJ1-1; 7 bases are shared with TRBD1. Germline-derived CDR1 and CDR2 are SGHTA and FQGTGA. Trimming at V came to 3 bases and at J to 3 bases, leaving 7 bases not matched to a gene. The CDR3 has 15 amino acids. For the CDR3, the DNA is TGTGCCAGCAGCTTCGGAGGCAGGGGGGACACTGAAGCTTTCTTT. Translating gives CASSFGGRGDTEAFF.

The rearrangement joins TRBV29-1 to TRBJ2-7; tentative D call: TRBD1 (6 bases). CDR1 is SQVTM, CDR2 ANQGSEA, per germline. Deletions cut 4 bases from V and 2 bases from J, with 6 bases between. The CDR3 sequence is 11 residues long. For the CDR3, the DNA is TGCAGCGTTGGGGGGCCCTACGAGCAGTACTTC. Protein: CSVGGPYEQYF.

The DNA for the CDR3 is TGTGCCAGCAGCTTACCGAGCGGTAGAGGGGGTGAGCAGTTCTTC. Its protein product is CASSLPSGRGGEQFF. This chain uses TRBV11-2 with TRBJ2-1, with a possible D match to TRBD1 (6 bases). Germline V gives CDR1 SGHAT, CDR2 FQNNGV. Trimming stripped 2 bases from V and 9 bases from J, with 17 bases between. The CDR3 runs 15 residues.

The chain recombines TRBV5-1 with TRBJ2-7, with D possibly matching TRBD2 (5 bases). Germline V gene lookup returns CDR1 SGHRS and CDR2 YFSETQ. V dropped 3 bases and J dropped 3 bases, with 7 bases sitting between them. The CDR3 runs 12 residues. The CDR3 region has the DNA TGCGCCAGCAGCTCTACTAGCTACGAGCAGTACTTC. Its translation is CASSSTSYEQYF.

The chain is built from TRBV2 and TRBJ2-7, with D possibly matching TRBD2 (6 bases). Trimming shortened V by 3 bases and J by 2 bases, and 8 bases separated the two germline ends. The CDR3 is 13 amino acids. The V gene's germline CDR1 is SNHLY and CDR2 FYNNEI. The CDR3 loop is CASSDSGAYEQYF. CDR3 nucleotide sequence: TGTGCCAGCAGTGATTCGGGGGCCTACGAGCAGTACTTC.

The table lists this clone with a count of one. The chain joins TRBV10-2 to TRBJ1-2, with a weak D call TRBD1 (6 bases). Germline lookup yields CDR1 WSHSY and CDR2 SAAADI. V was clipped by 3 bases and J by 3 bases, with 8 bases between them. There are 13 residues in the CDR3. CDR3 amino acids: CASSDGGYYGYTF. For the CDR3, the DNA is TGCGCCAGCAGTGATGGGGGCTACTATGGCTACACCTTC.

The chain links TRBV20-1 to TRBJ2-7; TRBD2 matches 13 bases. CDR1 is DFQATT, CDR2 SNEGSKA, per germline (reference sequence). With V trimmed by 6 bases and J by 2 bases, 16 bases remained unmatched. The CDR3 is 18 residues long. The CDR3 nucleotides read TGCAGTGCAAGTCCGGCGTTTGGGACTAGCGGGATCCCCTACGAGCAGTACTTC. Translation gives CSASPAFGTSGIPYEQYF.